This is a list of T cell receptor beta chains from one sample in a study of cytomegalovirus exposure and HLA in healthy donors. The table came from immunoSEQ multiplex PCR; TCRdb's copy has only in-frame clones and leaves some out. The table records around 110,000 clones, 82% of them present only once. The sequencing input was PBMCs. The receptor source for this set is a man in his thirties or forties in good health and CMV-seropositive. Each CDR3 is given with its conserved first and last residue. D genes are given only for firm matches. Size values are once, few and many counts, or a class for expanded clones, and some rows have none.

V,D,size,J,CDR3,DNA
TRBV6-5,TRBD1,NA,TRBJ1-1,CASSSGTGGGTEAFF,TGTGCCAGCAGTTCCGGGACAGGGGGCGGCACTGAAGCTTTCTTT
TRBV29-1,TRBD1,NA,TRBJ2-1,CSAKGQGGHEQFF,TGCAGCGCGAAGGGACAGGGCGGGCATGAGCAGTTCTTC
TRBV19,NA,NA,TRBJ2-1,CASSVGHQTEQFF,TGTGCCAGTAGTGTCGGACATCAGACCGAGCAGTTCTTC
TRBV11-2,NA,NA,TRBJ2-3,CASSLDQGGADTQYF,TGTGCCAGCAGCTTAGATCAAGGGGGGGCCGATACGCAGTATTTT
TRBV7-2,NA,NA,TRBJ2-5,CASSRGFQETQYF,TGTGCCAGCAGCCGCGGCTTCCAAGAGACCCAGTACTTC
TRBV6-4,NA,NA,TRBJ1-1,CASRDTDRNTEAFF,TGTGCCAGCAGAGATACCGACAGGAACACTGAAGCTTTCTTT
TRBV18,TRBD1,NA,TRBJ2-7,CASSPRTGPEEQYF,TGTGCCAGCTCACCAAGGACAGGGCCAGAGGAGCAGTACTTC
TRBV6-1,NA,NA,TRBJ1-2,CASGQHYGYTF,TGTGCCAGTGGACAGCACTATGGCTACACCTTC
TRBV10-2,NA,NA,TRBJ1-2,CASSPELGSYGYTF,TGCGCCAGCAGTCCAGAACTAGGAAGCTATGGCTACACCTTC
TRBV29-1,NA,NA,TRBJ2-1,CSVVVGAEGNEQFF,TGCAGCGTTGTGGTCGGTGCTGAGGGAAATGAGCAGTTCTTC
TRBV4-1,NA,once,TRBJ1-1,CASSQDRTEAFF,TGCGCCAGCAGCCAAGATCGGACTGAAGCTTTCTTT
TRBV9,TRBD1,NA,TRBJ2-7,CASSGGQSSYEQYF,TGTGCCAGCAGCGGGGGACAGAGCTCCTACGAGCAGTACTTC
TRBV10-2,TRBD1,NA,TRBJ2-3,CASSPIWGQGALLLHFTQYF,TGCGCCAGCAGTCCCATCTGGGGACAGGGGGCCCTCCTACTCCATTTTACGCAGTATTTT
TRBV19,NA,NA,TRBJ1-5,CAIDKGVGLGQPQHF,TGTGCCATCGATAAGGGGGTGGGTTTAGGTCAGCCCCAGCATTTT